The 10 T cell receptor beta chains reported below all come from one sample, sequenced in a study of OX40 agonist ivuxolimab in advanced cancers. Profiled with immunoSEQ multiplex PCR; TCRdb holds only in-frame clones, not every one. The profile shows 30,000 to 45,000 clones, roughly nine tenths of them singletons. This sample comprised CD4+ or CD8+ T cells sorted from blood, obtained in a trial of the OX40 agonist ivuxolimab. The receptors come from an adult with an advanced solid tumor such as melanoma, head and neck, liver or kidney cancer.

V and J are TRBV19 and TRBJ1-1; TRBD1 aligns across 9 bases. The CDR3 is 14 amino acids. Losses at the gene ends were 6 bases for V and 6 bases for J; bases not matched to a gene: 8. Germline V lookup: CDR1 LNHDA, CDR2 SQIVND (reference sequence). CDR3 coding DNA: TGTGCCAGTAGCGCGGGACAGGGTGTAGCTGAAGCTTTCTTT. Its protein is CASSAGQGVAEAFF.

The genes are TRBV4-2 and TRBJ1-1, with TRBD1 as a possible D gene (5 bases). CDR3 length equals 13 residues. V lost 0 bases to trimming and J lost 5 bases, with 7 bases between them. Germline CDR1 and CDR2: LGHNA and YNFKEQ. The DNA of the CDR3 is TGTGCCAGCAGCCAAGAGGACAAAACTGAAGCTTTCTTT. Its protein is CASSQEDKTEAFF.

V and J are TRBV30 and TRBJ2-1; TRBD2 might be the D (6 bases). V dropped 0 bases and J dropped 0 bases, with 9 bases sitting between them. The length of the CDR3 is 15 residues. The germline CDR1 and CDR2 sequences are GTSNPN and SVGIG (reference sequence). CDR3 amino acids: CAWSVSGVSYNEQFF. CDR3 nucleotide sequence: TGTGCCTGGAGTGTATCGGGAGTCTCCTACAATGAGCAGTTCTTC.

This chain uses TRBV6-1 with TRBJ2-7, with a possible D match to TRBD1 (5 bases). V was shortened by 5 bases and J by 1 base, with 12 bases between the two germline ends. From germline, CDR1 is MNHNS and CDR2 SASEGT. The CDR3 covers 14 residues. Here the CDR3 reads CASSLRQRSYEQYF. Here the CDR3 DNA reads TGTGCCAGCAGTCTGAGACAGCGATCCTACGAGCAGTACTTC.

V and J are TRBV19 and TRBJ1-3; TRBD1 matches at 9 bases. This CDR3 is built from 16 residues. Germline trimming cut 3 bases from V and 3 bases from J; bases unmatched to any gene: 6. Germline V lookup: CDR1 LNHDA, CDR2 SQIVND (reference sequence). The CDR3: CASSMPGQGIGNTIYF. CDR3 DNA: TGTGCCAGTAGTATGCCGGGACAGGGAATTGGAAACACCATATATTTT.

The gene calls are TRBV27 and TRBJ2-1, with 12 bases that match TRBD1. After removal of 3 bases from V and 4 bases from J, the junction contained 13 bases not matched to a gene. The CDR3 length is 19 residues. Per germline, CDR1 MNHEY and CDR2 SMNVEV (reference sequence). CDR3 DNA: TGTGCCAGCAGTTTGAACCGGGACAGGGGGCGCGTGGGTTACAATGAGCAGTTCTTC. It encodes CASSLNRDRGRVGYNEQFF.

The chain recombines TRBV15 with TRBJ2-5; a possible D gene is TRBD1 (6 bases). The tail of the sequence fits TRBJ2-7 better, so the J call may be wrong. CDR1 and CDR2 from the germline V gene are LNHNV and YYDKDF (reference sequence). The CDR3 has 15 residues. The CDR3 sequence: CATSRETGQVYEQYF. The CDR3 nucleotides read TGTGCCACCAGCAGAGAAACAGGGCAGGTCTACGAGCAGTACTTC.

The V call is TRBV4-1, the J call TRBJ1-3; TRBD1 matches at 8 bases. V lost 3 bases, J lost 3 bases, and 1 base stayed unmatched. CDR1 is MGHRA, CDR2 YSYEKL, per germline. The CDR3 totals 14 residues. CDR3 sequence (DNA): TGCGCCAGCAGCCAGACAGGGGTTGGAAACACCATATATTTT. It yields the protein CASSQTGVGNTIYF.

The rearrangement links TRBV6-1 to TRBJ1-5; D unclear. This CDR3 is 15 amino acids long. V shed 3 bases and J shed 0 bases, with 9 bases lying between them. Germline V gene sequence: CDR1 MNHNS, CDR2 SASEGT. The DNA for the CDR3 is TGTGCCAGCAGTGACGTGGGAATTAGCAATCAGCCCCAGCATTTT. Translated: CASSDVGISNQPQHF.

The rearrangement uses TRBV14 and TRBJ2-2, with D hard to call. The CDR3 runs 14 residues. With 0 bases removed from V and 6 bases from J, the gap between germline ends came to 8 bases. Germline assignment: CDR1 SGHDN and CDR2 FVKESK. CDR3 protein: CASSQERGSGELFF. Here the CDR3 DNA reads TGTGCCAGCAGCCAAGAACGAGGATCCGGGGAGCTGTTTTTT.